Each of the 6 T cell receptor beta chains below was sequenced from the same sample in a study of control samples from healthy donors and cancer patients. Profiling relied on immunoSEQ multiplex PCR, and the TCRdb table lists in-frame clones only, not all of them. The table includes just over 20,000 clones, around 84% detected once. Material: PBMCs. The receptor source for this set is a man aged 60 to 69 with colorectal cancer.

V usage is TRBV3-1 (or the pseudogene TRBV3-2) and J usage is TRBJ1-1; weak D call: TRBD1 (5 bases). V lost 1 base and J lost 4, with 7 bases in between. CDR3 length: 13 amino acids. Germline CDR1 reads LGHDT; CDR2 reads YNNKEL (reference sequence). The DNA for the CDR3 is TGTGCCAGCAGCCAAGGCGGGGGCACTGAAGCTTTCTTT. This sequence encodes CASSQGGGTEAFF.

The gene calls are TRBV5-4 and TRBJ2-7; D possibly uses TRBD1 or TRBD2 (6 bases each). CDR3 length: 15 residues. The germline V gene encodes CDR1 SGHNT and CDR2 YYREEE (reference sequence). V was clipped by 0 bases and J by 0 bases, with 10 bases between them. CDR3 bases: TGTGCCAGCAGCTTGGATCCGGGGGCCTCCTACGAGCAGTACTTC. Its translation: CASSLDPGASYEQYF.

The rearrangement links TRBV3-1 (or the pseudogene TRBV3-2) to TRBJ1-6; D is unresolved. V shed 0 bases and J shed 0 bases, with 12 bases lying between them. Per germline, CDR1 LGHDT and CDR2 YNNKEL (reference sequence). This CDR3 has 18 residues. The CDR3 DNA reads as TGTGCCAGCAGCCAAGAGGGATCCATGAGCTCCTATAATTCACCCCTCCACTTT. Its protein is CASSQEGSMSSYNSPLHF.

This chain uses TRBV5-1 with TRBJ2-4, with 7 bases that match TRBD1. With V trimmed by 2 bases and J by 6 bases, 5 bases remained unmatched. Germline CDR1 and CDR2: SGHRS and YFSETQ. The CDR3 totals 14 residues. CDR3: CASSLSGTANIQYF. The CDR3 coding sequence is TGCGCCAGCAGCTTATCAGGGACAGCAAACATTCAGTACTTC.

This chain joins TRBV5-5 and TRBJ1-6; 7 bases are shared with TRBD1. Trimming cost V 0 bases and J 3 bases; bases outside gene matches: 6. Germline V gene lookup returns CDR1 SGHKS and CDR2 YYEKEE (reference sequence). CDR3 size: 17 residues. The CDR3 loop is CASSLAATGFYNSPLHF. CDR3 coding DNA: TGTGCCAGCAGCTTGGCCGCGACAGGGTTCTATAATTCACCCCTCCACTTT.

The V and J genes are TRBV2 and TRBJ1-2; TRBD1 agrees at 10 bases. V gave up 3 bases and J gave up 8 bases; unmatched junction bases: 6. Per germline, CDR1 SNHLY and CDR2 FYNNEI. This CDR3 spans 14 amino acids. The CDR3, as DNA: TGTGCCAGCAGTGACCGGGACAGGGGCGAAGGCTACACCTTC. Protein sequence: CASSDRDRGEGYTF.